The 15 T cell receptor beta chains in this list originate from one sample, sequenced in a study of cytomegalovirus exposure and HLA in healthy donors. Profiled with immunoSEQ multiplex PCR; TCRdb holds only in-frame clones, not every one. The data show 75,000 to 90,000 clones, 95% to 97% seen once. Sequenced material: PBMCs. All receptors derive from a man aged 18 to 35 in good health and CMV-seropositive.

The chain uses TRBV19 and TRBJ1-5; the D gene is possibly TRBD1 (6 bases). CDR1 is LNHDA and CDR2 is SQIVND in the germline V gene (reference sequence). This CDR3 is 13 amino acids long. Trimming pared 3 bases from V and 7 bases from J, leaving 10 bases between. The chain's CDR3 is CASSIQGRQPQHF. In nucleotides, the CDR3 is TGTGCCAGTAGTATCCAGGGGAGACAGCCCCAGCATTTT.

V and J are TRBV30 and TRBJ2-5, with 14 bases identical to TRBD2. The J call may not be correct, given that the DNA end is closer to TRBJ2-7. The CDR3 runs to 16 residues. The germline CDR1 and CDR2 sequences are GTSNPN and SVGIG (reference sequence). The CDR3 nucleotides are TGTGCCTGGTATTATGGGACTAGCGGGGGAACCTACGAGCAGTACTTC. Amino acids: CAWYYGTSGGTYEQYF.

This clone was observed a single time. The chain is built from TRBV7-9 and TRBJ2-7; D might be TRBD2 (6 bases). V was pared by 8 bases and J by 6 bases, with 8 bases between. Germline assignment: CDR1 SEHNR and CDR2 FQNEAQ (reference sequence). The CDR3 spans 10 residues. The DNA of the CDR3 is TGTGCCAGCTCCGGGGGCGAGCAGTACTTC. Its translation is CASSGGEQYF. Filled out from reference TRBV7-9 and TRBJ2-7, the complete variable domain reads DTGVSQNPRHKITKRGQNVTFRCDPISEHNRLYWYRQTLGQGPEFLTYFQNEAQLEKSRLLSDRFSAERPKGSFSTLEIQRTEQGDSAMYLCASSGGEQYFGPGTRLTVT.

This chain links TRBV28 with TRBJ2-7; D is uncertain. CDR3 length: 12 amino acids. The V gene lost 6 bases and the J gene lost 1 base, with 7 bases spanning the gap. Germline V gene sequence: CDR1 MDHEN, CDR2 SYDVKM. CDR3 protein: CASSLLSYEQYF. DNA of the CDR3: TGTGCCAGCAGCCTCCTTTCCTACGAGCAGTACTTC.

A single count supports this clone. J is TRBJ1-5 and V is TRBV7-8; a possible D gene is TRBD1 (6 bases). Germline loops: CDR1 SGHVS, CDR2 FQNEAQ. There are 15 residues in the CDR3. V lost 5 bases, J lost 6 bases, and 17 bases lay in between. CDR3 in amino acids: CASSIEQGGGQPQHF. CDR3 nucleotide sequence: TGTGCCAGCAGCATCGAACAGGGTGGAGGTCAGCCCCAGCATTTT. The full variable domain, with the rest looked up from reference TRBV7-8 and TRBJ1-5, is GAGVSQSPRYKVAKRGQDVALRCDPISGHVSLFWYQQALGQGPEFLTYFQNEAQLDKSGLPSDRFFAERPEGSVSTLKIQRTQQEDSAVYLCASSIEQGGGQPQHFGDGTRLSIL.

The chain joins TRBV6-6 to TRBJ1-5; the match to TRBD1 covers 7 bases. Germline-derived CDR1 and CDR2 are MNHNY and SVGAGI (reference sequence). This CDR3 region has 14 residues. V shed 4 bases, J shed 3 bases, and the junction held 3 bases outside the gene matches. In DNA, the CDR3 is TGTGCCAGCAGTTCGGGACAGCTCAATCAGCCCCAGCATTTT. This gives the protein CASSSGQLNQPQHF.

The V gene is TRBV25-1, the J gene TRBJ1-1; 9 nucleotides line up with TRBD1. Germline loops: CDR1 MGHDK, CDR2 SYGVNS. The J segment lost 6 bases and the V segment lost 7 bases, leaving 12 bases of the junction unmatched. This CDR3 comprises 15 residues. Written as DNA, the CDR3 is TGTGCCAGCACCCGAATCGACAGGGGGATACCTGAAGCTTTCTTT. Protein sequence: CASTRIDRGIPEAFF.

This chain joins TRBV19 and TRBJ2-1; 14 bases line up with TRBD2. Germline CDR1 LNHDA, CDR2 SQIVND (reference sequence). The CDR3 is 16 residues long. With V trimmed by 5 bases and J by 11 bases, 11 bases remained unmatched. CDR3: CASSPTPTSGRAKQFF. CDR3 nucleotide sequence: TGTGCCAGTAGTCCAACCCCGACTAGCGGGAGGGCGAAGCAGTTCTTC.

This chain connects TRBV5-4 to TRBJ1-5; D might be TRBD1 (6 bases). The germline CDR1 and CDR2 sequences are SGHNT and YYREEE (reference sequence). The CDR3 is made up of 15 amino acids. The V and J ends lost 3 bases and 3 bases respectively, with 13 bases between them. CDR3 region: CASSWGGGNNQPQHF. The DNA of the CDR3 is TGTGCCAGCAGCTGGGGAGGGGGGAACAATCAGCCCCAGCATTTT.

The rearrangement joins TRBV5-6 to TRBJ2-1, with TRBD1 as a possible D gene (6 bases). Trimming took 0 bases from V and 7 from J, leaving 8 bases between them. Germline assignment: CDR1 SGHDT and CDR2 YYEEEE. CDR3 length: 13 residues. CDR3: CASSLDRVNEQFF. CDR3 nucleotides: TGTGCCAGCAGCTTGGACAGGGTGAATGAGCAGTTCTTC.

This chain uses TRBV5-1 with TRBJ1-1; 10 bases line up with TRBD1. Germline-derived CDR1 and CDR2 are SGHRS and YFSETQ. V trimming: 5 bases; J trimming: 4 bases; junction bases outside the gene matches: 11. There are 16 residues in the CDR3. This CDR3 reads CASRPIGTGEGTEAFF. CDR3 nucleotides: TGCGCCAGCAGACCGATCGGGACAGGGGAGGGCACTGAAGCTTTCTTT.

J is TRBJ2-7 and V is TRBV9; 9 bases map to TRBD1. V shed 2 bases and J 5 bases; nucleotides not matched to a gene: 5. The CDR3 is 14 residues long. Germline V gene lookup returns CDR1 SGDLS and CDR2 YYNGEE. This CDR3 is CASSVGQGINEQYF. CDR3 DNA sequence: TGTGCCAGCAGCGTCGGACAGGGGATCAACGAGCAGTACTTC.

The V gene is TRBV7-9, the J gene TRBJ2-3, with TRBD2 identical over 13 bases. The CDR3 runs 16 residues. The germline V gene encodes CDR1 SEHNR and CDR2 FQNEAQ (reference sequence). Trimming took 5 bases from V and 3 from J; bases not matched to a gene: 5. The CDR3: CASSAPGLAGTDTQYF. In DNA, the CDR3 is TGTGCCAGCAGCGCCCCGGGACTAGCGGGGACAGATACGCAGTATTTT.

J is TRBJ2-1 and V is TRBV21-1; whether TRBD1, the table's D call, matches the DNA was not checked. TRBV21-1 is given as a pseudogene. The CDR3 covers 17 residues. CDR3 DNA: TGTGCCAGCAGCAAAGAGACAGGGGGCGCGCAATACAATGAGCAGTTCTTC. Residues: CASSKETGGAQYNEQFF.

The chain uses TRBV7-6 and TRBJ2-7; D unresolved. Between the trimmed V and J ends, which lost 8 bases and 6 bases, there was a span of 23 bases. This CDR3 comprises 15 residues. CDR1 and CDR2 from the germline V gene are SGHVS and FNYEAQ. CDR3 amino acids: CASALFSESPSEQYF. CDR3 coding DNA: TGTGCCAGCGCGCTATTCTCGGAGTCTCCCTCCGAGCAGTACTTC.